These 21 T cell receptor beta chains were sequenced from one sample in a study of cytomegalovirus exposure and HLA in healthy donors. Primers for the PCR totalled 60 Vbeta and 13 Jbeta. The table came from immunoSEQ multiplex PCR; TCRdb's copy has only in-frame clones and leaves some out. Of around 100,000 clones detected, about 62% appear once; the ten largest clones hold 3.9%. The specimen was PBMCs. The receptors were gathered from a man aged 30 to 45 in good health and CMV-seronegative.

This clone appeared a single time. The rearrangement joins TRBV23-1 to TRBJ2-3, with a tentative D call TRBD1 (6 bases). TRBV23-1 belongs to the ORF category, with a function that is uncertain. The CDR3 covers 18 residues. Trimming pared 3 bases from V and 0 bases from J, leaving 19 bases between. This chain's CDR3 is CASSQGKTTGSSTDTQYF. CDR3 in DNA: TGCGCCAGCAGTCAGGGAAAAACTACAGGGAGTAGCACAGATACGCAGTATTTT.

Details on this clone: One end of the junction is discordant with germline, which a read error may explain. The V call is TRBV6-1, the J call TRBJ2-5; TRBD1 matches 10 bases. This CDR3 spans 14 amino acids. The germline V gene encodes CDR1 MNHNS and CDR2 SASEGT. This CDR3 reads CASSRGQGKEAQYF. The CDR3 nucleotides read TGTGCCAGCAGTAGGGGACAGGGGAAAGAGGCCCAGTACTTC.

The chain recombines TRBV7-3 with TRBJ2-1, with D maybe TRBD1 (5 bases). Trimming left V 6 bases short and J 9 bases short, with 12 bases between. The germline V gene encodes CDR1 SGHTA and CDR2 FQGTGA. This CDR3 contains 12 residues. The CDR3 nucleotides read TGTGCCAGCAGAGGTTCAGGGTTTGAGCAGTTCTTC. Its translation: CASRGSGFEQFF.

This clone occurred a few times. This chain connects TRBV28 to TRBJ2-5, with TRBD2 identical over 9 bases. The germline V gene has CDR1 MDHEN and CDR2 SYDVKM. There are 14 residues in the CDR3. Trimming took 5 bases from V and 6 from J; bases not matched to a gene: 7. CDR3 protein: CASSSSGSLKTQYF. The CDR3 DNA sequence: TGTGCCAGCAGTAGTAGCGGGAGTCTAAAGACCCAGTACTTC.

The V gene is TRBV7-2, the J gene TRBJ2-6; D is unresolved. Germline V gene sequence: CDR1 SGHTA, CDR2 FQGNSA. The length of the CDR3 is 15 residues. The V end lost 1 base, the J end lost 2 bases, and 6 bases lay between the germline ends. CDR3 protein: CASSLVSTGANVLTF. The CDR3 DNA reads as TGTGCCAGCAGCTTAGTTAGCACTGGGGCCAACGTCCTGACTTTC.

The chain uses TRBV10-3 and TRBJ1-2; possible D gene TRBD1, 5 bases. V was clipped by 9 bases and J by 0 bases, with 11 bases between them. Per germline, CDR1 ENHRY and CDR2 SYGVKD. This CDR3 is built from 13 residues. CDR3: CAIRETANYGYTF. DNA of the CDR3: TGTGCCATACGGGAGACAGCTAACTATGGCTACACCTTC.

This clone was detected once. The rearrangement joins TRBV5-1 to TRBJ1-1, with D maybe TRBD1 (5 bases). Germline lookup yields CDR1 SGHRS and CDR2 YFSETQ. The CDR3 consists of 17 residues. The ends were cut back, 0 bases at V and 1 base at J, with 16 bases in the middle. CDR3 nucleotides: TGCGCCAGCAGCTTGGAATTAACTGGGCAGGGGAACACTGAAGCTTTCTTT. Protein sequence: CASSLELTGQGNTEAFF. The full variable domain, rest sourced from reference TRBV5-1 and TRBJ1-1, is KAGVTQTPRYLIKTRGQQVTLSCSPISGHRSVSWYQQTPGQGLQFLFEYFSETQRNKGNFPGRFSGRQFSNSRSEMNVSTLELGDSALYLCASSLELTGQGNTEAFFGQGTRLTVV.

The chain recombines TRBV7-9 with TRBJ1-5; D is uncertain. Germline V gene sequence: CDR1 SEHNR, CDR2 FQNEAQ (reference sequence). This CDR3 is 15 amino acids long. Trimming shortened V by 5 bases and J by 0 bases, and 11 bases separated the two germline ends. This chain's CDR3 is CASSPSGSSNQPQHF. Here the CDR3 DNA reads TGTGCCAGCAGCCCAAGTGGCTCTAGCAATCAGCCCCAGCATTTT. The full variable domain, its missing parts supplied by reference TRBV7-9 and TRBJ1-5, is DTGVSQNPRHKITKRGQNVTFRCDPISEHNRLYWYRQTLGQGPEFLTYFQNEAQLEKSRLLSDRFSAERPKGSFSTLEIQRTEQGDSAMYLCASSPSGSSNQPQHFGDGTRLSIL.

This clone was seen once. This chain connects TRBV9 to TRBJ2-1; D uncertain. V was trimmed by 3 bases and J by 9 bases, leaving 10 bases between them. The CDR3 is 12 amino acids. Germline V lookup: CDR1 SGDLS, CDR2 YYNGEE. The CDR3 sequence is CASSELMSEQFF. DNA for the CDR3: TGTGCCAGCAGCGAATTGATGAGTGAGCAGTTCTTC.

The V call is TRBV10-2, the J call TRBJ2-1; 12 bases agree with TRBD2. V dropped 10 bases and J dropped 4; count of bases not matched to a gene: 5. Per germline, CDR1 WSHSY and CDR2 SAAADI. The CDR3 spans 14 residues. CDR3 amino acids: CATTTSGGYNEQFF. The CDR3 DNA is TGCGCCACGACGACTAGCGGGGGATACAATGAGCAGTTCTTC.

The CDR3 DNA reads TGTGCCAGTAGTATGGCGGCTAGCGGGAGCCGGCCGGAGCAGTTCTTC. This codes for CASSMAASGSRPEQFF. V usage is TRBV19 and J usage is TRBJ2-1; 10 bases fit TRBD2. V lost 3 bases and J lost 10; bases outside the gene matches: 12. Germline V gene sequence: CDR1 LNHDA, CDR2 SQIVND (reference sequence). The CDR3 is 16 amino acids.

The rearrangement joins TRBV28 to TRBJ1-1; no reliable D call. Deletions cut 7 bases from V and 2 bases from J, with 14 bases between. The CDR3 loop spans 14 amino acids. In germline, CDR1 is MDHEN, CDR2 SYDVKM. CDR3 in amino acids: CASKKLPSNTEAFF. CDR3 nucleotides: TGTGCCAGCAAGAAGCTGCCGTCAAACACTGAAGCTTTCTTT.

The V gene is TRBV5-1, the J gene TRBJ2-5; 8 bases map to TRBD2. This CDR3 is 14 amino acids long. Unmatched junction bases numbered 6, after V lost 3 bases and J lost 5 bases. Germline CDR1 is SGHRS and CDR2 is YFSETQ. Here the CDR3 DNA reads TGCGCCAGCAGCTACCAGCGGGAGCAGGAGACCCAGTACTTC. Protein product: CASSYQREQETQYF. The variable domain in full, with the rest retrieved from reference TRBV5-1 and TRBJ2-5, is KAGVTQTPRYLIKTRGQQVTLSCSPISGHRSVSWYQQTPGQGLQFLFEYFSETQRNKGNFPGRFSGRQFSNSRSEMNVSTLELGDSALYLCASSYQREQETQYFGPGTRLLVL.

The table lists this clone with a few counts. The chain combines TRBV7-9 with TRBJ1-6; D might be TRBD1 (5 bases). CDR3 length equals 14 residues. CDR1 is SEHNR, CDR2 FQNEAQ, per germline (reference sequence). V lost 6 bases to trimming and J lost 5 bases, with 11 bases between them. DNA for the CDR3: TGTGCCAGCAGTTTCGACAGTGATAATTCACCCCTCCACTTT. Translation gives CASSFDSDNSPLHF. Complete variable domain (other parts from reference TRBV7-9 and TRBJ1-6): DTGVSQNPRHKITKRGQNVTFRCDPISEHNRLYWYRQTLGQGPEFLTYFQNEAQLEKSRLLSDRFSAERPKGSFSTLEIQRTEQGDSAMYLCASSFDSDNSPLHFGNGTRLTVT.

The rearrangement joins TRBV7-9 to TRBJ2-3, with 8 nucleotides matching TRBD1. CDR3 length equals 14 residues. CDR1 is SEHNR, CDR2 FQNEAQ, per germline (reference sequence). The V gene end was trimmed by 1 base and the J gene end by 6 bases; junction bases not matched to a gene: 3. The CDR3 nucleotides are TGTGCCAGCAGCTTAGACAGGGGGGCCGATACGCAGTATTTT. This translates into CASSLDRGADTQYF.

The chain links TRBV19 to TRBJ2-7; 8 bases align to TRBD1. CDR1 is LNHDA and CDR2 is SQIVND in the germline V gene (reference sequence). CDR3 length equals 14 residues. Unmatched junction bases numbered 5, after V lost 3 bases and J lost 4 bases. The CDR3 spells CASSIKQGGYEQYF. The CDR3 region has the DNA TGTGCCAGTAGTATTAAACAGGGGGGATACGAGCAGTACTTC.

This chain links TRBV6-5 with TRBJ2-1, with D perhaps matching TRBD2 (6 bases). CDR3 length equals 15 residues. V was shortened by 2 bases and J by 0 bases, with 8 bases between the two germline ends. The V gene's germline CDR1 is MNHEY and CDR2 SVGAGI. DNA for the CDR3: TGTGCCAGCAGTTACGGGGGGAGCTCCTACAATGAGCAGTTCTTC. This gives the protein CASSYGGSSYNEQFF.

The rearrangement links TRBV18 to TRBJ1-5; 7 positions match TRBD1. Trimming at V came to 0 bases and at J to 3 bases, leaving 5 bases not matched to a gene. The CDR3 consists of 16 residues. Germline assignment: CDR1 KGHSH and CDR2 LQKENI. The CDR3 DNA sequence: TGTGCCAGCTCACCACCGCCAGGGGGGCCCAATCAGCCCCAGCATTTT. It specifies CASSPPPGGPNQPQHF. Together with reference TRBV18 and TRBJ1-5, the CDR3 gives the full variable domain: NAGVMQNPRHLVRRRGQEARLRCSPMKGHSHVYWYRQLPEEGLKFMVYLQKENIIDESGMPKERFSAEFPKEGPSILRIQQVVRGDSAAYFCASSPPPGGPNQPQHFGDGTRLSIL.

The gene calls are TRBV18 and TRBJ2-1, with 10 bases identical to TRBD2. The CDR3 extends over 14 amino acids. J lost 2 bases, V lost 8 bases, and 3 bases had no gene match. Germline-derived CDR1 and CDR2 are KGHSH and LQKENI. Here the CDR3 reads CASLAGVPYNEQFF. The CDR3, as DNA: TGTGCCAGCCTAGCGGGAGTCCCCTACAATGAGCAGTTCTTC.

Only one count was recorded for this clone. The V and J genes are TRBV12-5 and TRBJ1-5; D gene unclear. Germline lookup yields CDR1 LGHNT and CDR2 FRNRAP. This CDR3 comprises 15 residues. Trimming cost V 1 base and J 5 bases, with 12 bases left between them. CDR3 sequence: CASGLAIGVDQPQHF. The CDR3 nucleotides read TGTGCTAGTGGTTTGGCGATCGGGGTTGATCAGCCCCAGCATTTT.

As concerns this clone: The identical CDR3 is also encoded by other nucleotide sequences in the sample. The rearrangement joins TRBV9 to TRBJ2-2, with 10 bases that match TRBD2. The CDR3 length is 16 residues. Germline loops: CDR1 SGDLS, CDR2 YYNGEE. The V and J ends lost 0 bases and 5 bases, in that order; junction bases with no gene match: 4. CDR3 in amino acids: CASSVGLAGDTGELFF. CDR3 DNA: TGTGCCAGCAGCGTAGGGCTAGCGGGGGATACCGGGGAGCTGTTTTTT.